Listed here are 25 T cell receptor beta chains from one sample, sequenced in a study of T cell responses to AZD1222 COVID-19 vaccine. Repertoires were generated with immunoSEQ multiplex PCR, while TCRdb's copy carries only in-frame clones and drops some. Among about 150,000 clones listed, approximately 91% were seen once. This specimen consisted of peripheral blood, obtained 28 days after the second AZD1222 dose. Receptors were obtained from an adult who received the AZD1222 COVID-19 vaccine.

This sequence joins TRBV7-3 and TRBJ2-5; tentatively, D is TRBD1 (5 bases). The CDR3 runs 15 residues. V lost 2 bases, J lost 5 bases, and 15 bases lay in between. Germline CDR1 and CDR2: SGHTA and FQGTGA. CDR3 DNA: TGTGCCAGCAGCTTATGGGCAGGGCCCCGCGAGACCCAGTACTTC. Translation: CASSLWAGPRETQYF.

Only one count was recorded for this clone. Other DNA sequences in this specimen translate into the identical CDR3. The chain combines TRBV30 with TRBJ1-1; a possible D gene is TRBD1 (5 bases). CDR3 length: 13 amino acids. Germline CDR1 is GTSNPN and CDR2 is SVGIG (reference sequence). V lost 3 bases and J lost 3, with 11 bases in between. CDR3 residues: CAWSVAGYTEAFF. For the CDR3, the DNA is TGTGCCTGGAGCGTCGCAGGGTACACTGAAGCTTTCTTT.

The table lists this clone with a few counts. V and J are TRBV7-9 and TRBJ2-2; the D is unclear. There are 14 residues in the CDR3. Trimming pared 1 base from V and 2 bases from J, leaving 5 bases between. Germline CDR1 SEHNR, CDR2 FQNEAQ (reference sequence). CDR3 in DNA: TGTGCCAGCAGCTTAGGGTCTAACACCGGGGAGCTGTTTTTT. Its protein is CASSLGSNTGELFF. Complete variable domain (other parts from reference TRBV7-9 and TRBJ2-2): DTGVSQNPRHKITKRGQNVTFRCDPISEHNRLYWYRQTLGQGPEFLTYFQNEAQLEKSRLLSDRFSAERPKGSFSTLEIQRTEQGDSAMYLCASSLGSNTGELFFGEGSRLTVL.

CDR3 loop: CASSIGRGVGTQHF. The CDR3 DNA follows: TGTGCCAGTAGTATAGGTAGGGGGGTAGGGACCCAGCATTTT. V gene TRBV19 combines with J gene TRBJ1-5; D perhaps matches TRBD1 (6 bases). CDR3 length: 14 amino acids. V lost 1 base, J lost 11 bases, and 15 bases lay in between. CDR1 is LNHDA and CDR2 is SQIVND in the germline V gene (reference sequence).

This rearrangement joins TRBV7-9 to TRBJ2-1; weak D call: TRBD2 (6 bases). Germline loops: CDR1 SEHNR, CDR2 FQNEAQ (reference sequence). V was clipped by 2 bases and J by 6 bases, with 20 bases between them. The CDR3 has 17 amino acids. CDR3 DNA: TGTGCCAGCAGCTTATGGTCGGGAGCGAACTCGGCCAATGAGCAGTTCTTC. Translated: CASSLWSGANSANEQFF.

The rearrangement uses TRBV27 and TRBJ2-7; D is unresolved. The germline V and J ends were trimmed by 2 bases and 6 bases, with 8 bases remaining between them. The germline CDR1 and CDR2 sequences are MNHEY and SMNVEV (reference sequence). The CDR3 is 12 residues long. The CDR3 DNA reads as TGTGCCAGCAGTTTAAGGTTGGGCGAGCAGTACTTC. As protein: CASSLRLGEQYF.

The sample holds one count of this clone. The chain has TRBV9 and TRBJ2-3; D is unclear. The CDR3 is made up of 16 amino acids. Germline V CDR1 and CDR2: SGDLS, YYNGEE. The germline V and J ends were trimmed by 2 bases and 0 bases, with 13 bases remaining between them. The CDR3 protein is CASSVRGRTSTDTQYF. CDR3 DNA: TGTGCCAGCAGCGTTCGTGGGCGGACCAGCACAGATACGCAGTATTTT.

The V call is TRBV30, the J call TRBJ2-7, with D possibly TRBD1 on 5 matching bases. This CDR3 spans 13 amino acids. Trimming left V 3 bases short and J 2 bases short, with 11 bases between. Germline loops: CDR1 GTSNPN, CDR2 SVGIG (reference sequence). The CDR3 loop is CAWSQGRAYEQYF. The CDR3 DNA reads as TGTGCCTGGAGCCAGGGTAGGGCCTACGAGCAGTACTTC.

V usage is TRBV19 and J usage is TRBJ1-1; no clear D gene. The CDR3 is 12 residues long. V gave up 11 bases and J gave up 4 bases, with 14 bases separating them. Germline CDR1 is LNHDA and CDR2 is SQIVND (reference sequence). This chain's CDR3 is CACKDGLTEAFF. CDR3 DNA sequence: TGTGCCTGTAAAGACGGACTCACTGAAGCTTTCTTT.

This chain links TRBV5-1 with TRBJ1-6, with a tentative D call TRBD1 (5 bases). Between the trimmed V and J ends, which lost 0 bases and 6 bases, there was a span of 10 bases. This CDR3 is built from 15 residues. Germline assignment: CDR1 SGHRS and CDR2 YFSETQ. CDR3 in amino acids: CASSLGQQTNSPLHF. For the CDR3, the DNA is TGCGCCAGCAGCTTGGGACAGCAGACTAATTCACCCCTCCACTTT.

This clone was recorded only once. The genes are TRBV11-2 and TRBJ2-7; D is ambiguous. This CDR3 spans 13 amino acids. Germline V lookup: CDR1 SGHAT, CDR2 FQNNGV. With 0 bases removed from V and 13 bases from J, the gap between germline ends came to 16 bases. The CDR3 reads CASSLDPASSTYF. The CDR3 DNA reads TGTGCCAGCAGCTTAGACCCGGCGAGTAGCACATACTTC.

The chain recombines TRBV5-5 with TRBJ2-2, with unresolved D. The CDR3 loop spans 15 amino acids. The V end was cut by 0 bases, the J end by 2 bases, with 8 bases between. Germline CDR1 reads SGHKS; CDR2 reads YYEKEE (reference sequence). The CDR3 coding sequence is TGTGCCAGCAGCTTGGCGGCAGTTAACACCGGGGAGCTGTTTTTT. The encoded protein is CASSLAAVNTGELFF.

This clone occurred once. The rearrangement links TRBV18 to TRBJ1-1; no reliable D call. This CDR3 has 16 amino acids. Trimming shortened V by 3 bases and J by 1 base, and 15 bases separated the two germline ends. Germline loops: CDR1 KGHSH, CDR2 LQKENI. CDR3 sequence reads: CASSPLLARRNTEAFF. The CDR3 DNA follows: TGTGCCAGCTCACCGCTTTTAGCCAGGCGGAACACTGAAGCTTTCTTT.

V and J are TRBV19 and TRBJ1-3; D not resolved. Germline assignment: CDR1 LNHDA and CDR2 SQIVND (reference sequence). The CDR3 runs to 13 residues. V was shortened by 7 bases and J by 4 bases, with 11 bases between the two germline ends. This CDR3 is CASNSPSGNTIYF. CDR3 sequence (DNA): TGTGCCAGTAACTCTCCTTCGGGAAACACCATATATTTT.

The chain is built from TRBV5-1 and TRBJ2-1, with D possibly being TRBD2 (5 bases). CDR1 and CDR2 (germline): SGHRS, YFSETQ. V lost 2 bases and J lost 4, with 10 bases in between. The length of the CDR3 is 14 residues. In DNA form, the CDR3 reads TGCGCCAGCAGCTTCAATAGCGAATACAATGAGCAGTTCTTC. Amino acid sequence: CASSFNSEYNEQFF.

The rearrangement uses TRBV2 and TRBJ1-5; D possibly corresponds to TRBD1 (5 bases). Germline CDR1 and CDR2: SNHLY and FYNNEI. Trimming removed 6 bases at V and 2 bases at J, with 11 bases between. The CDR3 contains 14 residues. The CDR3 loop reads CASSRDLGNQPQHF. The CDR3 bases are TGTGCCAGCAGCAGGGACCTGGGCAATCAGCCCCAGCATTTT.

The chain is built from TRBV9 and TRBJ1-2, with D unresolved. The germline V and J ends were trimmed by 7 bases and 3 bases, with 13 bases remaining between them. The germline gives CDR1 SGDLS, CDR2 YYNGEE. This CDR3 is built from 13 residues. The CDR3 nucleotides are TGTGCCAGCTCTTATCGGGTCGACTATGGCTACACCTTC. It yields the protein CASSYRVDYGYTF.

This chain connects TRBV7-8 to TRBJ2-3, with D possibly matching TRBD2 (5 bases). Trimming shortened V by 3 bases and J by 0 bases, and 10 bases separated the two germline ends. In germline, CDR1 is SGHVS, CDR2 FQNEAQ. The CDR3 runs 15 residues. CDR3 residues: CASSFLGVSTDTQYF. The CDR3 DNA reads TGTGCCAGCAGCTTTTTGGGAGTGAGCACAGATACGCAGTATTTT.

This clone was observed once. The chain carries TRBV11-1 and TRBJ2-1, with D tentatively TRBD2 (6 bases). The V gene lost 2 bases and the J gene lost 5 bases, with 10 bases spanning the gap. Germline-derived CDR1 and CDR2 are SGHAT and FQDESV (reference sequence). This CDR3 has 14 residues. The CDR3 DNA reads as TGTGCCAGCAGCTTACTCCCGGGGGACAATGAGCAGTTCTTC. Translation gives CASSLLPGDNEQFF.

This clone has only one observation. V gene TRBV19 combines with J gene TRBJ1-5; 9 bases align to TRBD1. The CDR3 runs 20 residues. Per germline, CDR1 LNHDA and CDR2 SQIVND (reference sequence). With V trimmed by 6 bases and J by 0 bases, 18 bases remained unmatched. The CDR3: CASSTSQWTGARNSNQPQHF. The CDR3 nucleotides read TGTGCCAGTAGCACCTCCCAATGGACAGGGGCTCGGAATAGCAATCAGCCCCAGCATTTT.

The chain carries TRBV6-5 and TRBJ1-1; a weak D match, TRBD1 (5 bases). CDR3 length: 16 amino acids. V lost 0 bases to trimming and J lost 4 bases, with 15 bases between them. Germline V lookup: CDR1 MNHEY, CDR2 SVGAGI. Here the CDR3 DNA reads TGTGCCAGCAGTTACTCGAGGCAGGGAAAAGGCACTGAAGCTTTCTTT. This gives the protein CASSYSRQGKGTEAFF.

The V gene is TRBV6-1, the J gene TRBJ2-7; D may be TRBD2 (6 bases). Germline V gene sequence: CDR1 MNHNS, CDR2 SASEGT. Trimming took off 3 bases at V and 1 base at J, with 16 bases between the two ends. The CDR3 runs to 16 residues. This chain's CDR3 is CASSEEGFAVSYEQYF. In DNA form, the CDR3 reads TGTGCCAGCAGTGAGGAGGGGTTCGCGGTATCCTACGAGCAGTACTTC.

The chain employs TRBV6-1 and TRBJ1-5; D call uncertain. This CDR3 spans 13 amino acids. Germline CDR1 and CDR2: MNHNS and SASEGT. V was shortened by 3 bases and J by 5 bases, with 8 bases between the two germline ends. CDR3 sequence (DNA): TGTGCCAGCAGTGAGGGGAGCGATCAGCCCCAGCATTTT. Translating gives CASSEGSDQPQHF.

As DNA, the CDR3 is TGTGCCAGCAGCCCATCCCCCCATGAGACCCAGTACTTC. It encodes CASSPSPHETQYF. The chain employs TRBV9 and TRBJ2-5; no definite D call. CDR3 size: 13 residues. Trimming stripped 4 bases from V and 5 bases from J, with 12 bases between. From germline, CDR1 is SGDLS and CDR2 YYNGEE.

The chain joins TRBV7-2 to TRBJ1-1; D gene unclear. Trimming removed 1 base from V and 4 bases from J, with 10 bases in between. The V gene's germline CDR1 is SGHTA and CDR2 FQGNSA. This CDR3 region has 14 residues. The CDR3 nucleotides are TGTGCCAGCAGCTTAGAGGGATCCGTCACTGAAGCTTTCTTT. This translates into CASSLEGSVTEAFF.